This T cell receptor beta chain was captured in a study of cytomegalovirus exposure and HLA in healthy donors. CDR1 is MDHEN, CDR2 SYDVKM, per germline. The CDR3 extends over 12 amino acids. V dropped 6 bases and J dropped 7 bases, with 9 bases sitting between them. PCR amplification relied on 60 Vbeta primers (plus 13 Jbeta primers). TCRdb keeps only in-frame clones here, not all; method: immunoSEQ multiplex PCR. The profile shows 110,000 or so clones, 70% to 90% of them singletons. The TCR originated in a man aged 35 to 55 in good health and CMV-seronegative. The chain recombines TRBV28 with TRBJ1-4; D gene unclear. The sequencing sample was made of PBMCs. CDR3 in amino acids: CASRQDGEKLFF. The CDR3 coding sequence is TGTGCCAGCAGGCAGGATGGTGAAAAACTGTTTTTT.